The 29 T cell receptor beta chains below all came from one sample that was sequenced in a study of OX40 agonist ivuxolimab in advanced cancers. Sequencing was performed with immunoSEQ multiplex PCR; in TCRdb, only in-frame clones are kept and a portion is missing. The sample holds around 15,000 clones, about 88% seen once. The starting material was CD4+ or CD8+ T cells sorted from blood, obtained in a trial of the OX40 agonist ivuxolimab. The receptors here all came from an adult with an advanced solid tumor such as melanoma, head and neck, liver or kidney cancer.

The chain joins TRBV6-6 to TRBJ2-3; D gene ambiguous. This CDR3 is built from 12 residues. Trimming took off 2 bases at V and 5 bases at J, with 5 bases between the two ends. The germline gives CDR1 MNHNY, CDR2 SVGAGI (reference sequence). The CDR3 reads CASSYRVDTQYF. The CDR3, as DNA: TGTGCCAGCAGTTACCGTGTAGATACGCAGTATTTT.

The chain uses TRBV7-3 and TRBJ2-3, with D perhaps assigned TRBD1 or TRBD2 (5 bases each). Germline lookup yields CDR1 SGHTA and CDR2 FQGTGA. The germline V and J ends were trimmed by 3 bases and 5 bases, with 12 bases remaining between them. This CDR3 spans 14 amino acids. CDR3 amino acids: CASSFTGRRDTQYF. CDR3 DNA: TGTGCCAGCAGCTTTACGGGGCGCAGAGATACGCAGTATTTT.

The DNA for the CDR3 is TGTGCCAGCAGCTTAGGGGGGGGCAGTAACTATGGCTACACCTTC. Protein product: CASSLGGGSNYGYTF. The rearrangement joins TRBV7-2 to TRBJ1-2; a possible D gene is TRBD1 (6 bases). The germline gives CDR1 SGHTA, CDR2 FQGNSA. V was shortened by 1 base and J by 1 base, with 10 bases between the two germline ends. CDR3 length: 15 residues.

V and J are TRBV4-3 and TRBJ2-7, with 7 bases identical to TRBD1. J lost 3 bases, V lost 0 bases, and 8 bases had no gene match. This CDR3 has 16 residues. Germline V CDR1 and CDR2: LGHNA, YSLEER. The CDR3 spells CASSQEARGLGYEQYF. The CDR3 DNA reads TGCGCCAGCAGCCAAGAAGCGAGGGGGCTTGGCTACGAGCAGTACTTC.

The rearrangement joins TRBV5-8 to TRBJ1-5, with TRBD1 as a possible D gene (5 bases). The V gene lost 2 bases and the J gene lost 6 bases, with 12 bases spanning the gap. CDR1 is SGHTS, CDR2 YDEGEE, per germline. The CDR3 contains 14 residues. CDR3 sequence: CASSLGTGFQPQHF. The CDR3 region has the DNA TGTGCCAGCAGCTTAGGGACCGGTTTTCAGCCCCAGCATTTT.

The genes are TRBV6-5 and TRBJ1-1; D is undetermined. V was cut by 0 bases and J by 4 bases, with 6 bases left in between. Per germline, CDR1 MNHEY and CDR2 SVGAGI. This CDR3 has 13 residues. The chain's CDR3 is CASSYSVGTEAFF. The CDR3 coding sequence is TGTGCCAGCAGTTACTCGGTGGGCACTGAAGCTTTCTTT.

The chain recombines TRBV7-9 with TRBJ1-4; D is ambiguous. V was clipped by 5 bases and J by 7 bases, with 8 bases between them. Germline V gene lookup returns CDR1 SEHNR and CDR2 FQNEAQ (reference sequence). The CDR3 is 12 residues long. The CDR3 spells CASSPKAEKLFF. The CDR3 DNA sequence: TGTGCCAGCAGCCCAAAGGCTGAAAAACTGTTTTTT.

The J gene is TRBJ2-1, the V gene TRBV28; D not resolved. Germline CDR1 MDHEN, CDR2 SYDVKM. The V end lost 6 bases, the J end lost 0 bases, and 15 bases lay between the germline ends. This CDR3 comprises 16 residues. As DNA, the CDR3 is TGTGCCAGCAGCCCCCCCGTCCTGAGCTCCTACAATGAGCAGTTCTTC. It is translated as CASSPPVLSSYNEQFF.

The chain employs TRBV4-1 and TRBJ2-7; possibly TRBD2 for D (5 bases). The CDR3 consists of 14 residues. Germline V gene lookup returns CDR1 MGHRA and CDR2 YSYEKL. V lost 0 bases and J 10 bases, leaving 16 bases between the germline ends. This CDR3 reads CASSQEKTSFRQYF. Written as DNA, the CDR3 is TGCGCCAGCAGCCAAGAAAAAACTAGTTTTAGACAGTACTTC.

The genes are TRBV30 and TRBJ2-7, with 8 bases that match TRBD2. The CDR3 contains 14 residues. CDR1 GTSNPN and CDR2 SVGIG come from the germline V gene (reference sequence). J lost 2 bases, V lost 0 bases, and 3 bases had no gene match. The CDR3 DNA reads TGTGCCTGGAGTGTACAAGCGGGGGCCTACGAGCAGTACTTC. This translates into CAWSVQAGAYEQYF. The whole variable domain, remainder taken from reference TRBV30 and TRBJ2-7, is SQTIHQWPATLVQPVGSPLSLECTVEGTSNPNLYWYRQAAGRGLQLLFYSVGIGQISSEVPQNLSASRPQDRQFILSSKKLLLSDSGFYLCAWSVQAGAYEQYFGPGTRLTVT.

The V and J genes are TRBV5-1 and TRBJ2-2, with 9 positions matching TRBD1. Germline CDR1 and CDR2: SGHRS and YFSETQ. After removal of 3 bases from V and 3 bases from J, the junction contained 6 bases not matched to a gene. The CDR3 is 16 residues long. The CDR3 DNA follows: TGCGCCAGCAGCTACCCACAGGGGGCGGACACCGGGGAGCTGTTTTTT. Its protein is CASSYPQGADTGELFF.

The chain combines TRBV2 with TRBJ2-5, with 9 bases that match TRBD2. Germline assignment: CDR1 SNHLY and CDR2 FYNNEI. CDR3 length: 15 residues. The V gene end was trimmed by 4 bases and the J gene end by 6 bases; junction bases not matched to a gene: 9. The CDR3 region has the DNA TGTGCCAGCAGTGTTGATAGCGGGAGTGGGAAGACCCAGTACTTC. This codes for CASSVDSGSGKTQYF.

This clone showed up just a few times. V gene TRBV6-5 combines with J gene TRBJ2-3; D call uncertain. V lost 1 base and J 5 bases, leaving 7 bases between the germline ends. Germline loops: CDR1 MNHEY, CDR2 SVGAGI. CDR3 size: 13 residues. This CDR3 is CASSYWWGDTQYF. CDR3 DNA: TGTGCCAGCAGTTACTGGTGGGGAGATACGCAGTATTTT.

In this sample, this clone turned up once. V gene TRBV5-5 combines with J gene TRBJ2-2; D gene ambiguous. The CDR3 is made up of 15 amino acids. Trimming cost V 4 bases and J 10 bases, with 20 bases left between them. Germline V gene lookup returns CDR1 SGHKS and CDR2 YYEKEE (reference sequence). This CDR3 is CASSQTGRLDSELFF. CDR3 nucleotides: TGTGCCAGCAGCCAGACGGGCCGCCTGGATTCGGAGCTGTTTTTT. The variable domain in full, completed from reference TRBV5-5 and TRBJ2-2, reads DAGVTQSPTHLIKTRGQQVTLRCSPISGHKSVSWYQQVLGQGPQFIFQYYEKEERGRGNFPDRFSARQFPNYSSELNVNALLLGDSALYLCASSQTGRLDSELFFGEGSRLTVL.

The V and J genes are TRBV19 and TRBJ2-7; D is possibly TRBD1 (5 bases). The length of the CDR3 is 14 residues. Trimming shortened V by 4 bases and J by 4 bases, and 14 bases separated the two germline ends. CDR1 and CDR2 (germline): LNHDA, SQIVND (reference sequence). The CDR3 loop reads CASSRDSDRYEQYF. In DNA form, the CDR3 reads TGTGCCAGTAGTAGAGACAGCGACAGATACGAGCAGTACTTC.

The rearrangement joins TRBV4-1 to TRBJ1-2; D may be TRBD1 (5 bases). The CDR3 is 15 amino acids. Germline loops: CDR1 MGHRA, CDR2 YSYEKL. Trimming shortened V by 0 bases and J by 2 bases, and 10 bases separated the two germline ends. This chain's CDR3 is CASSQEWGRNYGYTF. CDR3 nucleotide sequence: TGCGCCAGCAGCCAAGAGTGGGGACGGAACTATGGCTACACCTTC.

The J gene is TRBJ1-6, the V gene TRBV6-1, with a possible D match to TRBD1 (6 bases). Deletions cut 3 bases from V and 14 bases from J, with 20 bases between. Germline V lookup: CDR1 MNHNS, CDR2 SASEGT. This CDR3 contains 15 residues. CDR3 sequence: CASSDEGTRNSALHF. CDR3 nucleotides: TGTGCCAGCAGTGATGAGGGGACACGGAATTCGGCCCTCCACTTT.

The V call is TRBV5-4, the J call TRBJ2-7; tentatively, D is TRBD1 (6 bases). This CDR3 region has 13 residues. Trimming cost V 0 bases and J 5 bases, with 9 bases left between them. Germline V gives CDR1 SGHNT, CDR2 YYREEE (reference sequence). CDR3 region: CASSLVSGDEQYF. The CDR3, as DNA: TGTGCCAGCAGCTTGGTCTCAGGGGACGAGCAGTACTTC. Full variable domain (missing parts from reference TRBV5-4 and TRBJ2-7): ETGVTQSPTHLIKTRGQQVTLRCSSQSGHNTVSWYQQALGQGPQFIFQYYREEENGRGNFPPRFSGLQFPNYSSELNVNALELDDSALYLCASSLVSGDEQYFGPGTRLTVT.

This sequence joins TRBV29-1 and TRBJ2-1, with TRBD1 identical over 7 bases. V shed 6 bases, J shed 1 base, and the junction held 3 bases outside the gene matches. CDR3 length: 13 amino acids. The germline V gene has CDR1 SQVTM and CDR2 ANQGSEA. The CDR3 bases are TGCAGCGTAAACAGGGGTTCCTACAATGAGCAGTTCTTC. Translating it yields CSVNRGSYNEQFF.

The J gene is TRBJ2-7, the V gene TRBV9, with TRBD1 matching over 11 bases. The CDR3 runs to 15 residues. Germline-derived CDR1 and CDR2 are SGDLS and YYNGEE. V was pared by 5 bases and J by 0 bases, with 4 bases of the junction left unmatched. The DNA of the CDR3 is TGTGCCAGCAGTTTGGGACAGGGGGTCTCCTACGAGCAGTACTTC. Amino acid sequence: CASSLGQGVSYEQYF.

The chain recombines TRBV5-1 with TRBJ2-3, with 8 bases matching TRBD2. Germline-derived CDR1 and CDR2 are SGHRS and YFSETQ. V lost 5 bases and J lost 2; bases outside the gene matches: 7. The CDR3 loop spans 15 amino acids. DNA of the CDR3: TGCGCCAGCAGTCCCGGGACTAGTTACACAGATACGCAGTATTTT. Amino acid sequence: CASSPGTSYTDTQYF.

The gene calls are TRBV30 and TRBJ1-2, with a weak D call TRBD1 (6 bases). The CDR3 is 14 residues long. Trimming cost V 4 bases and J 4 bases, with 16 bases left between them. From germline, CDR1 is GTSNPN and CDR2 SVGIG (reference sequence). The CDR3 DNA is TGTGCCTGGACAGGGGATGCCCTTGGCTATGGCTACACCTTC. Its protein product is CAWTGDALGYGYTF.

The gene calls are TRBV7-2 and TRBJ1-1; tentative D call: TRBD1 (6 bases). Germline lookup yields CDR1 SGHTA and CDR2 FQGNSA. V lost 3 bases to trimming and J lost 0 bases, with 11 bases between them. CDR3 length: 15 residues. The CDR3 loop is CASSFQGSLNTEAFF. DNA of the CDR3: TGTGCCAGCAGCTTCCAGGGGTCTTTGAACACTGAAGCTTTCTTT. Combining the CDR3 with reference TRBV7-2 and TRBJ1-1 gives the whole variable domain GAGVSQSPSNKVTEKGKDVELRCDPISGHTALYWYRQSLGQGLEFLIYFQGNSAPDKSGLPSDRFSAERTGGSVSTLTIQRTQQEDSAVYLCASSFQGSLNTEAFFGQGTRLTVV.

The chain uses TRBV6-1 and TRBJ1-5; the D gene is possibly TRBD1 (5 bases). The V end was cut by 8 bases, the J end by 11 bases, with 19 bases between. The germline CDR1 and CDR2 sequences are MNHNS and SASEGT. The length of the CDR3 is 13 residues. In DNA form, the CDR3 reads TGTGCCAGCTCGGGGCCCCCCCGATGGGCCCAGCATTTT. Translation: CASSGPPRWAQHF.

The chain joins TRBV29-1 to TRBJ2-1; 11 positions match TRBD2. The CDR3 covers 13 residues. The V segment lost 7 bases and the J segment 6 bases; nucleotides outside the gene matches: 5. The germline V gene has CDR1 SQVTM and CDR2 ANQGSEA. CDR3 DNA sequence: TGCAGCGCGATAGCGGGAGGGAGCAATGAGCAGTTCTTC. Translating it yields CSAIAGGSNEQFF.

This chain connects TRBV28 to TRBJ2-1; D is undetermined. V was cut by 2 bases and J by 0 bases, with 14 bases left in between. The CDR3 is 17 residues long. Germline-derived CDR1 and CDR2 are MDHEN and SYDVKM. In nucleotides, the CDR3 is TGTGCCAGCAGTTTACCCGTTGTGAGGAGCTCCTACAATGAGCAGTTCTTC. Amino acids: CASSLPVVRSSYNEQFF.

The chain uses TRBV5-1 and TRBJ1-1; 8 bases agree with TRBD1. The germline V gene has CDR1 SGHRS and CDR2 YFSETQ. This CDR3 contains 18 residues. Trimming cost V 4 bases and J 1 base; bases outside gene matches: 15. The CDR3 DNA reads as TGCGCCAGCAGCCCCTCCGGACGACAGGGGCGACGGAACACTGAAGCTTTCTTT. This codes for CASSPSGRQGRRNTEAFF.

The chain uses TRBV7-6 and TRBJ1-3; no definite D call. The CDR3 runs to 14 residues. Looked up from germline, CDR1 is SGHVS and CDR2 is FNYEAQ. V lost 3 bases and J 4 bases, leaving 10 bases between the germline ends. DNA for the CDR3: TGTGCCAGCAGCTTTGCCATCGGCGGAAACACCATATATTTT. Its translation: CASSFAIGGNTIYF.

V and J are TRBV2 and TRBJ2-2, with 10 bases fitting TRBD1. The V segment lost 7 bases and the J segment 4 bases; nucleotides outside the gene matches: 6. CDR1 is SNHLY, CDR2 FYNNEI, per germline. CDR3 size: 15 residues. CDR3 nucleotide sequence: TGTGCCAGCACTTCGACAGGGGGCGCCACCGGGGAGCTGTTTTTT. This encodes CASTSTGGATGELFF.